Reported below is one TCR beta chain. Its antigen remains unidentified. Base qualities are missing; no much larger clone stands one base away. Genomic DNA was extracted from sorted cells for sequencing of the TCRbeta CDR3 region. The immunoSEQ Assay was used for sequencing of TCRbeta CDR3 regions. Not all clones reach the TCRdb copy of this immuneACCESS table, which keeps in-frame sequences only. Checked studies attribute under half of the gap to unresolved V genes and leave the rest unexplained. Counted in this sample were over 100,000 clones; approximately 92% of them appeared once. Roughly 0.59% of the sample rests with the top ten. The trial excluded patients who had a history of autoimmune disease or who were on systemic immunosuppression. Peripheral blood for TCR sequencing was collected from all dose cohorts at baseline, on cycle 4 day 1, and on cycle 7 day 1. The samples were taken from a phase I, first-in-human, multicenter, open-label dose-escalation trial of ivuxolimab. Adults with locally advanced or metastatic melanoma, renal cell carcinoma, hepatocellular carcinoma or head and neck squamous cell carcinoma were enrolled in the trial. CD4+ and CD8+ T cells were sorted separately from peripheral blood before TCR sequencing.

The data originate from a study of OX40 agonist ivuxolimab in advanced cancers. Describing the broader study: Ivuxolimab was an agonistic, fully human IgG2 monoclonal antibody directed against OX40 (CD134), a costimulatory receptor. Intravenous ivuxolimab was administered to patients every 2 weeks at six dose levels: 0.01, 0.1, 0.3, 1.5, 3 and 10 mg/kg. Among the 52 dose-escalation patients, some 19 had hepatocellular carcinoma, 15 or so melanoma, 9 renal cell carcinoma and 9 head and neck cancer. A male proportion of roughly 80% and a mean age of about 60 years, ranging from roughly 20 to 80, were recorded for the dose-escalation cohort. Patients were allowed to have had prior anti-PD-1, anti-PD-L1 or anti-CTLA-4 therapy, and around 41% of the dose-escalation patients had previously received checkpoint inhibitors. Partial responses occurred in three dose-escalation patients: two with cutaneous melanoma and one with hepatocellular carcinoma. Peripheral TCRbeta sequencing was intended to test whether TCR sequence diversity was altered and clonal T-cell expansion was caused by ivuxolimab. The paper reports the monotherapy dose-escalation portion (N of about 50 patients) of the phase I ivuxolimab trial.

The research as a whole found: After ivuxolimab, CD8+ T cells had more expanded clones than CD4+ T cells on average. Low levels of normalized T-cell clonal expansion were also seen in some nonresponding patients. The antigen specificity of the peripheral T cells that underwent clonal expansion was not determined. At doses of 0.1 to 3.0 mg/kg, clonal expansion of both CD4+ and CD8+ blood T cells was observed from baseline to week 6. Partial responders in the 0.1-3.0 mg/kg groups had among the lowest normalized peripheral clonal expansion, especially among CD8+ T cells.

From the cysteine through the phenylalanine, the CDR3 covers 13 amino acids. CDR3 DNA is the only sequence kept; it has 39 bases, read in frame from the first base. The germline V gene specifies SGHRS as CDR1 and YFSETQ as CDR2. The junction shows trimming of 0 bases on V and 6 bases on J, plus 6 bases between the germline ends. Specimen: CD4+ or CD8+ T cells sorted from blood, collected in a trial of the OX40 agonist ivuxolimab. The clonotype comes from an adult with an advanced solid tumor such as melanoma, head and neck, liver or kidney cancer. Here the chain combines TRBV5-1 and TRBJ1-4; no D gene can be assigned with confidence. The DNA reads TGCGCCAGCAGCTTGGGCAGCTATGAAAAACTGTTTTTT. Its protein is CASSLGSYEKLFF.